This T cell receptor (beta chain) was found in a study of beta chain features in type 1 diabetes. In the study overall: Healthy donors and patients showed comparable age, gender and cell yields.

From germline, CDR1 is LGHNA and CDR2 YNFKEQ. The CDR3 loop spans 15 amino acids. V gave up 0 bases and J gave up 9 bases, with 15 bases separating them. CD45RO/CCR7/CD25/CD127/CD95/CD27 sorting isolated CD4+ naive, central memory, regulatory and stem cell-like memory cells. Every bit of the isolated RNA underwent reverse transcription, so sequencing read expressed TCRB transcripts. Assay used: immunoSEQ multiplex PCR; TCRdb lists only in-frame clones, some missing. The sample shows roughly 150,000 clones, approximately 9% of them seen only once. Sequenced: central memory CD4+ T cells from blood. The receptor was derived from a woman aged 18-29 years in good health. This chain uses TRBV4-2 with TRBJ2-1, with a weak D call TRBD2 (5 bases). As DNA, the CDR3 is TGTGCCAGCAGCCAAGAAATAGGGTTGAGGGTTGAGCAGTTCTTC. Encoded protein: CASSQEIGLRVEQFF.